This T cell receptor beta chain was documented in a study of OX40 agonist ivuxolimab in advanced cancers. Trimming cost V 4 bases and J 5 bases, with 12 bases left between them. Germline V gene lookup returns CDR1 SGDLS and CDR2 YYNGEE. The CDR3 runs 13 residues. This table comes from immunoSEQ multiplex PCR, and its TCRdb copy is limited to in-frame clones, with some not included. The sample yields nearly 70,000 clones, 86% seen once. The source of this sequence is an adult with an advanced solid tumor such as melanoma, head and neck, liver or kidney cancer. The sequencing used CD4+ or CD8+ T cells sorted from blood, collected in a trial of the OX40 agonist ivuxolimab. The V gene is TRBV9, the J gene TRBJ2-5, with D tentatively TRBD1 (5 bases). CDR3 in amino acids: CASSPGIGETQYF. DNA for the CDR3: TGTGCCAGCAGCCCAGGGATCGGCGAGACCCAGTACTTC.